These 31 T cell receptor beta chains share one sample of origin, sequenced in a study of blood T cells in healthy people across ages. The authors ran a second PCR of 7 to 11 cycles using a sample-barcoded 5' primer and a J-beta primer mix. TCRdb used MiXCR to reprocess the 5' RACE reads, holding one entry per CDR3 protein. The table has 1.5 million to 2 million distinct CDR3 sequences, 25% to 30% seen once; the top ten hold roughly 8%. The sample comprised blood. The source of these receptors is a woman in her 30s in good health.

A note on this clonotype: One base away lies a much larger clone, so this may be a sequencing read error. The rearrangement joins TRBV6-6 to TRBJ2-5, with 8 nucleotides matching TRBD2. With V trimmed by 5 bases and J by 11 bases, 16 bases remained unmatched. The CDR3 runs to 15 residues. Germline lookup yields CDR1 MNHNY and CDR2 SVGAGI (reference sequence). CDR3: CASSGLSGGESEQYF. CDR3 DNA sequence: TGTGCCAGCAGTGGCCTGAGCGGGGGTGAAAGTGAGCAGTACTTC.

This clonotype was detected ten times or more. This chain uses TRBV12-3 or TRBV12-4 with TRBJ2-6, with 8 positions matching TRBD1. The CDR3 length is 16 residues. J gave up 2 bases and V 7 bases, and 7 bases lay outside the gene matches. The CDR3 coding sequence is TGTGCCAGCACTCGGCAGGGGGCAACTGGGGCCAACGTCCTGACTTTC. Translation gives CASTRQGATGANVLTF.

This clonotype was seen at least ten times. The chain combines TRBV29-1 with TRBJ2-5, with D maybe TRBD1 (6 bases). Per the germline V gene, CDR1 is SQVTM and CDR2 is ANQGSEA. This CDR3 is 11 amino acids long. V lost 5 bases and J lost 5, with 9 bases in between. The CDR3 here is CSVTGLETQYF. For the CDR3, the DNA is TGCAGCGTTACAGGGCTGGAGACCCAGTACTTC.

The CDR3 DNA sequence: TGCAGTGCTAGAAGTCCGGGGGCGATCCAAGAGACCCAGTACTTC. This codes for CSARSPGAIQETQYF. The chain carries TRBV20-1 and TRBJ2-5; D possibly uses TRBD1 or TRBD2 (6 bases each). Germline assignment: CDR1 DFQATT and CDR2 SNEGSKA (reference sequence). Trimming took 2 bases from V and 1 from J, leaving 14 bases between them. The CDR3 contains 15 residues.

In regard to this clonotype: Germline is not matched at one junction end, which may reflect a read error. The chain uses TRBV5-1 and TRBJ2-5; D gene uncertain. CDR3 length: 13 amino acids. Germline V lookup: CDR1 SGHRS, CDR2 YFSETQ. The CDR3 nucleotides read TGCGCCAGCAGCTTGGTGGTACAAGATACCCAGTACTTC. Its translation: CASSLVVQDTQYF. The full variable domain, completed using reference TRBV5-1 and TRBJ2-5, is KAGVTQTPRYLIKTRGQQVTLSCSPISGHRSVSWYQQTPGQGLQFLFEYFSETQRNKGNFPGRFSGRQFSNSRSEMNVSTLELGDSALYLCASSLVVQDTQYFGPGTRLLVL.

This clonotype was seen once. The CDR3, as DNA: TGCAGTGCCGCGGGGAACACCTACAATGAGCAGTTCTTC. Residues: CSAAGNTYNEQFF. This chain uses TRBV20-1 with TRBJ2-1, with D possibly matching TRBD2 (6 bases). The V end was cut by 6 bases, the J end by 2 bases, with 11 bases between. Germline V gene lookup returns CDR1 DFQATT and CDR2 SNEGSKA (reference sequence). This CDR3 region has 13 residues.

J is TRBJ1-2 and V is TRBV5-1, with TRBD1 matching 8 bases. V was pared by 3 bases and J by 3 bases, with 7 bases of the junction left unmatched. CDR3 length equals 15 residues. Germline V gene data show CDR1 as SGHRS and CDR2 as YFSETQ. The CDR3 loop is CASSSAGQGHYGYTF. The CDR3 DNA follows: TGCGCCAGCAGCTCTGCCGGACAGGGCCACTATGGCTACACCTTC. Complete variable domain (other parts from reference TRBV5-1 and TRBJ1-2): KAGVTQTPRYLIKTRGQQVTLSCSPISGHRSVSWYQQTPGQGLQFLFEYFSETQRNKGNFPGRFSGRQFSNSRSEMNVSTLELGDSALYLCASSSAGQGHYGYTFGSGTRLTVV.

V and J are TRBV15 and TRBJ1-1; D might be TRBD1 (6 bases). Trimming stripped 6 bases from V and 0 bases from J, with 8 bases between. Germline V lookup: CDR1 LNHNV, CDR2 YYDKDF (reference sequence). This CDR3 spans 13 amino acids. The DNA for the CDR3 is TGTGCCACCAGTACAGGGCTGAACACTGAAGCTTTCTTT. As protein: CATSTGLNTEAFF.

V usage is TRBV20-1 and J usage is TRBJ2-7; D is possibly TRBD2 (6 bases). CDR3 length: 13 residues. With 6 bases removed from V and 0 bases from J, the gap between germline ends came to 12 bases. The germline V gene encodes CDR1 DFQATT and CDR2 SNEGSKA (reference sequence). CDR3 DNA sequence: TGCAGTGCCGGTAGCGGATTCTCCTACGAGCAGTACTTC. Protein product: CSAGSGFSYEQYF.

The chain joins TRBV6-2 or TRBV6-3 to TRBJ2-1, with D tentatively TRBD2 (6 bases). With 4 bases removed from V and 5 bases from J, the gap between germline ends came to 15 bases. Germline-derived CDR1 and CDR2 are MNHEY and SVGEGT. The CDR3 spans 15 residues. The CDR3, as DNA: TGTGCCAGCAGTTTCGCTAGCGCCAGCCACAATGAGCAGTTCTTC. As protein: CASSFASASHNEQFF.

The chain joins TRBV7-9 to TRBJ2-7, with D tentatively TRBD1 (7 bases). The germline V and J ends were trimmed by 0 bases and 5 bases, with 17 bases remaining between them. The V gene's germline CDR1 is SEHNR and CDR2 FQNEAQ (reference sequence). This CDR3 region has 16 residues. CDR3 in DNA: TGTGCCAGCAGCTTAGCGCGCGCCAGGGGGGACGACGAGCAGTACTTC. This encodes CASSLARARGDDEQYF.

This clonotype was seen a few times. V usage is TRBV29-1 and J usage is TRBJ1-4; the match to TRBD1 covers 9 bases. This CDR3 spans 19 amino acids. The J segment lost 8 bases and the V segment lost 4 bases, leaving 23 bases of the junction unmatched. The germline V gene has CDR1 SQVTM and CDR2 ANQGSEA. The CDR3: CSVVSVRTGETGFWEKLFF. Written as DNA, the CDR3 is TGCAGCGTTGTTTCCGTGCGGACAGGGGAGACGGGCTTTTGGGAAAAACTGTTTTTT. The whole variable domain, filled in from reference TRBV29-1 and TRBJ1-4, reads SAVISQKPSRDICQRGTSLTIQCQVDSQVTMMFWYRQQPGQSLTLIATANQGSEATYESGFVIDKFPISRPNLTFSTLTVSNMSPEDSSIYLCSVVSVRTGETGFWEKLFFGSGTQLSVL.

V gene TRBV12-3 or TRBV12-4 combines with J gene TRBJ1-2, with 7 bases fitting TRBD1. The CDR3 spans 15 residues. Trimming at V came to 5 bases and at J to 9 bases, leaving 15 bases not matched to a gene. The CDR3 protein is CASSPSDRASKSYTF. CDR3 bases: TGTGCCAGCAGTCCTAGTGACAGGGCCAGCAAAAGCTACACCTTC.

The rearrangement uses TRBV7-3 and TRBJ2-3; 7 bases fit TRBD1. Germline values: CDR1 SGHTA, CDR2 FQGTGA. The CDR3 is 15 residues long. With V trimmed by 2 bases and J by 2 bases, 4 bases remained unmatched. CDR3 bases: TGTGCCAGCAGCTTAGTGGGACAGTTCACAGATACGCAGTATTTT. Translated, it gives CASSLVGQFTDTQYF.

This clonotype was counted ten times or more. This chain joins TRBV29-1 and TRBJ2-3; 7 nucleotides line up with TRBD2. CDR1 and CDR2 from the germline V gene are SQVTM and ANQGSEA. Germline trimming cut 6 bases from V and 3 bases from J; bases unmatched to any gene: 6. The CDR3 is 13 residues long. The CDR3 nucleotides read TGCAGCGTCCAGCGGGGAAGAACAGATACGCAGTATTTT. Its translation is CSVQRGRTDTQYF.

This clonotype was seen more than once but under ten times. The gene calls are TRBV7-9 and TRBJ1-1; D might be TRBD1 (6 bases). CDR1 and CDR2 from the germline V gene are SEHNR and FQNEAQ (reference sequence). CDR3 size: 13 residues. Trimming cost V 9 bases and J 4 bases, with 15 bases left between them. CDR3 bases: TGTGCCAGTGTGGGGGGGCATCTCACTGAAGCTTTCTTT. This encodes CASVGGHLTEAFF.

V and J are TRBV30 and TRBJ1-2; no definite D call. V lost 6 bases and J lost 1, with 9 bases in between. Germline CDR1 GTSNPN, CDR2 SVGIG (reference sequence). The CDR3 runs to 12 residues. In nucleotides, the CDR3 is TGTGCCTGTCCCTTCAGTAACTATGGCTACACCTTC. Translated: CACPFSNYGYTF.

J is TRBJ2-3 and V is TRBV7-2; D call uncertain. Trimming left V 1 base short and J 4 bases short, with 9 bases between. This CDR3 is built from 14 residues. Germline assignment: CDR1 SGHTA and CDR2 FQGNSA. CDR3 nucleotides: TGTGCCAGCAGCTTAGAGGGATTTTCAGATACGCAGTATTTT. Amino acids: CASSLEGFSDTQYF. Supplemented by reference TRBV7-2 and TRBJ2-3, the full variable domain reads GAGVSQSPSNKVTEKGKDVELRCDPISGHTALYWYRQSLGQGLEFLIYFQGNSAPDKSGLPSDRFSAERTGGSVSTLTIQRTQQEDSAVYLCASSLEGFSDTQYFGPGTRLTVL.

This clonotype came up a few times. The chain combines TRBV24-1 with TRBJ2-1, with no clear D. Trimming left V 5 bases short and J 0 bases short, with 10 bases between. The CDR3 sequence is 15 residues long. Germline V gene sequence: CDR1 KGHDR, CDR2 SFDVKD. CDR3 coding DNA: TGTGCCACCAGTGGTAGGCTCGACTCCTACAATGAGCAGTTCTTC. Its translation is CATSGRLDSYNEQFF.

This clonotype was seen a few times. The chain carries TRBV12-3 or TRBV12-4 and TRBJ2-1; weak D call: TRBD1 (5 bases). There are 14 residues in the CDR3. V dropped 4 bases and J dropped 5 bases, with 12 bases sitting between them. In DNA, the CDR3 is TGTGCCAGCAGTTCGATAGACAGAAACAATGAGCAGTTCTTC. Translation gives CASSSIDRNNEQFF.

This clonotype has a handful of counts. This chain uses TRBV4-2 with TRBJ2-4; no definite D call. Trimming took 0 bases from V and 11 from J, leaving 11 bases between them. The CDR3 is 13 residues long. CDR1 and CDR2 (germline): LGHNA, YNFKEQ. The CDR3 region is CASSQDRSPLQYF. The CDR3 nucleotides are TGTGCCAGCAGCCAAGATCGTAGCCCCCTTCAGTACTTC.

The chain links TRBV10-3 to TRBJ2-5, with D uncertain. The CDR3 loop spans 13 amino acids. CDR1 is ENHRY, CDR2 SYGVKD, per germline. Trimming took off 5 bases at V and 0 bases at J, with 7 bases between the two ends. The CDR3 reads CAISRRHQETQYF. The CDR3, as DNA: TGTGCCATCAGTCGACGGCACCAAGAGACCCAGTACTTC.

The J gene is TRBJ2-7, the V gene TRBV5-1; 8 nucleotides match TRBD2. After removal of 8 bases from V and 3 bases from J, the junction contained 13 bases not matched to a gene. From germline, CDR1 is SGHRS and CDR2 YFSETQ. This CDR3 comprises 15 residues. The CDR3 bases are TGCGCCAGTAGTTCGGGGCGGGGGGCTCTCTACGAGCAGTACTTC. It translates to CASSSGRGALYEQYF.

This rearrangement joins TRBV7-2 to TRBJ1-5, with TRBD1 as a possible D gene (6 bases). V was trimmed by 5 bases and J by 5 bases, leaving 10 bases between them. Germline V CDR1 and CDR2: SGHTA, FQGNSA. The CDR3 totals 13 residues. The CDR3 sequence: CASSGQYDQPQHF. The DNA of the CDR3 is TGTGCCAGCAGCGGACAGTATGATCAGCCCCAGCATTTT.

J is TRBJ2-3 and V is TRBV7-3; 11 positions match TRBD2. The germline gives CDR1 SGHTA, CDR2 FQGTGA. The CDR3 has 17 amino acids. Trimming at V came to 4 bases and at J to 0 bases, leaving 6 bases not matched to a gene. The CDR3 region is CASSYSGGDPSTDTQYF. The CDR3 nucleotides read TGTGCCAGCAGCTATAGCGGGGGGGACCCTAGCACAGATACGCAGTATTTT.

This clonotype was recorded a few times. The chain links TRBV7-3 to TRBJ2-1; 16 bases fit TRBD2. The V and J ends lost 5 bases and 10 bases, in that order; junction bases with no gene match: 11. The CDR3 runs 17 residues. Germline V gene data show CDR1 as SGHTA and CDR2 as FQGTGA. In nucleotides, the CDR3 is TGTGCCAGCAGCCGTTTGGGGACTAGCGGGGGGGCTGGAGAGCAGTTCTTC. It yields the protein CASSRLGTSGGAGEQFF.

The chain couples TRBV29-1 to TRBJ2-7; D unresolved. The germline gives CDR1 SQVTM, CDR2 ANQGSEA. Trimming stripped 0 bases from V and 2 bases from J, with 8 bases between. The CDR3 is 13 amino acids. CDR3 DNA: TGCAGCGTTGAAGACGTGACAACCTACGAGCAGTACTTC. Translated, it gives CSVEDVTTYEQYF.

This clonotype was recorded at least ten times. Here the CDR3 DNA reads TGCGCCAGCAGCCAAGAAGAGACAGGATTATCCTACGAGCAGTACTTC. This codes for CASSQEETGLSYEQYF. This chain joins TRBV4-1 and TRBJ2-7; a possible D gene is TRBD1 (6 bases). The CDR3 runs to 16 residues. Germline V gene data show CDR1 as MGHRA and CDR2 as YSYEKL. V shed 0 bases and J shed 1 base, with 13 bases lying between them.

With respect to this clonotype: An end of the junction differs from the germline gene, which may be a read error. DNA for the CDR3: TGTGCCAGCAGCTTGGGGGTAGCGGGGGGGCAAGGGACCCAGTACTTC. Translating gives CASSLGVAGGQGTQYF. The chain links TRBV7-2 to TRBJ2-5; 11 bases are shared with TRBD2. Germline lookup yields CDR1 SGHTA and CDR2 FQGNSA. The length of the CDR3 is 16 residues.

This clonotype was observed many times. V is TRBV20-1 and J is TRBJ2-7; no clear D gene. The CDR3 consists of 13 residues. V was pared by 3 bases and J by 1 base, with 10 bases between. Germline loops: CDR1 DFQATT, CDR2 SNEGSKA (reference sequence). CDR3 DNA sequence: TGCAGTGCTAGGACGGTGATGTCCTACGAGCAGTACTTC. Protein product: CSARTVMSYEQYF.

The table lists this clonotype with a few counts. The rearrangement uses TRBV3-1 and TRBJ2-1; 10 bases are a match to TRBD2. Losses at the gene ends were 0 bases for V and 8 bases for J; bases not matched to a gene: 13. This CDR3 has 18 residues. Germline-derived CDR1 and CDR2 are LGHDT and YNNKEL (reference sequence). CDR3 loop: CASSQDPTLAGVVDEQFF. The CDR3 DNA follows: TGTGCCAGCAGCCAAGACCCGACGCTAGCGGGAGTTGTCGATGAGCAGTTCTTC.